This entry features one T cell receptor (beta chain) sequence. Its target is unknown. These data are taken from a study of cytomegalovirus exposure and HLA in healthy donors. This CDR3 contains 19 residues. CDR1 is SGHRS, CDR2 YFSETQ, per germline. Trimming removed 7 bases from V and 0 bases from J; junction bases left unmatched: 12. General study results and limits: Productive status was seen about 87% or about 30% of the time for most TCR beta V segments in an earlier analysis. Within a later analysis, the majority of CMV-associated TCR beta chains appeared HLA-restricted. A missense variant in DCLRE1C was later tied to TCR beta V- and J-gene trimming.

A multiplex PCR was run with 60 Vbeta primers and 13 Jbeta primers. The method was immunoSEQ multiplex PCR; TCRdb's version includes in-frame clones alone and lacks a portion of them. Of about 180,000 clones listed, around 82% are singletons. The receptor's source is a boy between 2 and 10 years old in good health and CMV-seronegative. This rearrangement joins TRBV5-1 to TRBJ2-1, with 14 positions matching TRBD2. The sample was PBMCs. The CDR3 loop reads CASGAGTSGSWGSYNEQFF. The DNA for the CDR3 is TGCGCCAGCGGAGCCGGGACTAGCGGGAGCTGGGGCTCCTACAATGAGCAGTTCTTC. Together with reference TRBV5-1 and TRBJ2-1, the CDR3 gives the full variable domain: KAGVTQTPRYLIKTRGQQVTLSCSPISGHRSVSWYQQTPGQGLQFLFEYFSETQRNKGNFPGRFSGRQFSNSRSEMNVSTLELGDSALYLCASGAGTSGSWGSYNEQFFGPGTRLTVL.